This T cell receptor (beta chain) was sequenced for a study of blood T cells in healthy people across ages (dated by TCRdb to the mid-2010s). In the study overall: In model experiments, template switching captured about one uniquely barcoded TCR beta cDNA molecule for every two T cells. Age-related changes in TCR beta repertoire diversity were measured in the study by deep sequencing normalized with unique cDNA molecular identifiers. Four age groups were formed from the donors: young (average roughly 15 years), middle-aged (around 40), aged (roughly 56) and long-lived (around 82). Donors of different ages were randomly distributed across sequencing lanes to avoid experimental bias. The study analyzed two additional independent replicas of 1 million unique cDNA reads from the same blood draw for two donors, one aged 18 to 30 and one aged 80 or older. Paper-wide results and their limitations: Because donor CMV infection status was unknown, age-related changes in expanded clonotypes were potentially confounded. There was a strong correlation between observed TCR beta diversity and the percentage of naive T cells measured by flow cytometry. Estimates of total diversity based on one million sequenced T cells were regarded as lower bounds and as underestimates. Compared with the aged group, the long-lived group had more naive CD4+ T cells, fewer expanded clones and increased TCR diversity, suggesting age selection. Observed TCR beta diversity per million T cells fell roughly linearly with age, and a significant reduction was already apparent by age around 36. Because profiling used bulk unsorted PBMCs, naive and antigen-experienced compartments could not be compared conclusively.

Systemically healthy Caucasian individuals from Russia, approximately 39 in total and aged about 6 to 90 years, were included as donors. Roughly 10 milliliters of peripheral blood were drawn from each donor into EDTA-treated Vacutainer tubes. Ficoll-Paque density-gradient centrifugation was used to isolate PBMCs, with at least 6.5 million obtained per sample. Total RNA, at least 6 micrograms per sample, was extracted from PBMCs with Trizol reagent. For every donor, an aliquot of PBMCs went through flow cytometry to measure the percentages of naive CD45RAhigh/CD27high T cells. This clonotype occurred once. Its recognized antigen is unknown. There are no base qualities to consult, and no much larger clone falls within one base. The library relied on 5' RACE. The second PCR ran for roughly 6 to 11 cycles and used a J-beta primer mix along with a sample-barcoded 5' primer. A unique molecular identifier was introduced onto each TCR beta cDNA molecule by a template-switch 5' adaptor carrying 12 random nucleotides. Each sample yielded at least 3 million CDR3-containing paired-end reads. The Mint cDNA synthesis kit, primed by a TRBC-specific oligonucleotide, was used to synthesize first-strand cDNA from all RNA. All cDNA was treated with uracil-DNA glycosylase and then went through a first 18-cycle PCR with the universal primers M1SS and BC2_uni_R. As for the original processing: For normalization, 1 million high-quality reads were randomly selected from each sample, with every read carrying a distinct molecular identifier. Instead of being binned into consensus sequences, reads with shared molecular identifiers were discarded. MiTCR, run with a Q25 quality threshold and the strictest error-elimination algorithm, handled CDR3 identification, clonotype clustering and error correction. A nonparametric unseen species model with Euler transformation was used to estimate lower-bound total TCR beta diversity. TCRdb cleaned the public reads at Q25 with fastp, built clones with MiXCR and kept in-frame beta chains. Each record represents a unique CDR3 protein, reported with the most common genes and DNA among its rows. The V and J calls were not made by the authors but by TCRdb's processing. This sample comprises fewer than 2,000,000 distinct CDR3 sequences, about two fifths of them detected only once. Jointly, the top ten make up 20% to 25% of the sample.

CDR1 SGHTA and CDR2 FQGNSA were looked up in the germline V gene. The CDR3, cysteine through phenylalanine, is 13 amino acids long. CDR3 DNA only is kept here, 39 bases in frame from base 1. The trim is 5 bases for V and 4 bases for J, with a gap of 11 bases between the germline ends. The sequence came from a human donor in good health. The sequencing sample was made of blood. This chain is built from TRBV7-2 and TRBJ1-2, with the D segment identity uncertain. The sequence in DNA is TGTGCCAGCAGCCGCCCGGAAGGCTATGGCTACACCTTC. The encoded protein is CASSRPEGYGYTF.